The text below deals with one TCR beta chain. There are 15 residues in the CDR3. V was pared by 1 base and J by 9 bases, with 4 bases of the junction left unmatched. Germline V gene data show CDR1 as SGHTA and CDR2 as FQGNSA. Method: immunoSEQ multiplex PCR; TCRdb's copy keeps in-frame clones and lacks some. The repertoire holds roughly 380,000 clones, with around 96% as singletons. This record comes from a study of shared clonotypes between healthy human individuals. Recent vaccinations or acute infections were absent in the healthy HIV-negative adult donors. The chain has TRBV7-2 and TRBJ2-4; 12 bases line up with TRBD2. Input material: memory CD8+ T cells sorted from blood. The subset here: CD45RO+ cells pooled with CCR7-negative TemRA cells. The origin of this receptor is a man younger than 45 in good health. The CDR3 nucleotides read TGTGCCAGCAGCTTAGGACTAGCGGGAGTCGGCATTCAGTACTTC. This sequence encodes CASSLGLAGVGIQYF. Looking up the rest from reference TRBV7-2 and TRBJ2-4 gives the full variable domain: GAGVSQSPSNKVTEKGKDVELRCDPISGHTALYWYRQSLGQGLEFLIYFQGNSAPDKSGLPSDRFSAERTGGSVSTLTIQRTQQEDSAVYLCASSLGLAGVGIQYFGAGTRLSVL.